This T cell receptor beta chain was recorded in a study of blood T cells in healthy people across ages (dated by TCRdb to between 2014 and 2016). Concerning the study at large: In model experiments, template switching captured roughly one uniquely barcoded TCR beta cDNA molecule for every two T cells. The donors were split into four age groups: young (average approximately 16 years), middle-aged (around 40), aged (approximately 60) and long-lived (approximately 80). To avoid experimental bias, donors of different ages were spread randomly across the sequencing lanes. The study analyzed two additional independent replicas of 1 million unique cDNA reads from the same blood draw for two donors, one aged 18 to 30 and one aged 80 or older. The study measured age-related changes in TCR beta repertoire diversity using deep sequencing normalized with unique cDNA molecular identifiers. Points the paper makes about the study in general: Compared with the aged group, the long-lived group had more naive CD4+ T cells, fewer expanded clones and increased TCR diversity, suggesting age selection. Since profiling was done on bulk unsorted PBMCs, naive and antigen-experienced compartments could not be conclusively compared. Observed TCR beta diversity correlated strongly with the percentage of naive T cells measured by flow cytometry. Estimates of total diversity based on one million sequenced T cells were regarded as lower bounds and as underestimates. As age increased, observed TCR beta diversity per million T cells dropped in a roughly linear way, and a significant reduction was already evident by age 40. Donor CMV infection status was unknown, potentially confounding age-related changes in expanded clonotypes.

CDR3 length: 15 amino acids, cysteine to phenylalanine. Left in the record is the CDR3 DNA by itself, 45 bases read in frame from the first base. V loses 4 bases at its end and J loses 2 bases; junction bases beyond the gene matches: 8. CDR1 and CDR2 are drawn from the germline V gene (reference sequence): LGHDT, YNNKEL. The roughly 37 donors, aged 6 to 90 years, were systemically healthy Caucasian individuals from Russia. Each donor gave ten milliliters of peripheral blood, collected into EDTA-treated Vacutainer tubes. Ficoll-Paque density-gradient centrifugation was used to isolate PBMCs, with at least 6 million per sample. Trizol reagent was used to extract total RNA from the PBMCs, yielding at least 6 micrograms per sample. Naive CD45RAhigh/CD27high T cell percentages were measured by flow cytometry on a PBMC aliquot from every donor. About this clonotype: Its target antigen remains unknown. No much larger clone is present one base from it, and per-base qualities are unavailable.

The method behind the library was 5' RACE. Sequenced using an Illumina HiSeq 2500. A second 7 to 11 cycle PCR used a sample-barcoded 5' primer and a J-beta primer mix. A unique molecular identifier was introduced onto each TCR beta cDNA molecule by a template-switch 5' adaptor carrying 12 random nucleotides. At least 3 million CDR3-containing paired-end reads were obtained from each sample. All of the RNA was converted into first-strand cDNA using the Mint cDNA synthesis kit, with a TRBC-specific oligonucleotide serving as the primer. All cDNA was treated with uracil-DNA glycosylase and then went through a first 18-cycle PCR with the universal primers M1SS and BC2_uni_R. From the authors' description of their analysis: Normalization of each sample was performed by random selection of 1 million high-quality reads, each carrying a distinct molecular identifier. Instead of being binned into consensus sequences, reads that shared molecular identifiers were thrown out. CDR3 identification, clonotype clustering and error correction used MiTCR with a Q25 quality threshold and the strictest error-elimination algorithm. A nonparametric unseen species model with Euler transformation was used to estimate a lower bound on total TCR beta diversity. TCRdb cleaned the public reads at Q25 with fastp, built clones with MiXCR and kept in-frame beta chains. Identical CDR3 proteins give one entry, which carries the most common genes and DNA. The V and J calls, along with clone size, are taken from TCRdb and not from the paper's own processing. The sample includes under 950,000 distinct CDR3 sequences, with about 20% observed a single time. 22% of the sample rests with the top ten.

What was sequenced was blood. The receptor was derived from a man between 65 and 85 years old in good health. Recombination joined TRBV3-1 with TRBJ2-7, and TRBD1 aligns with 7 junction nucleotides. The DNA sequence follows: TGTGCCAGCAGCCCGGGGACAGATACTACCTACGAGCAGTACTTC. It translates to CASSPGTDTTYEQYF.